The 28 T cell receptor beta chains listed next were all sequenced from one sample in a study of breast tumors, draining lymph nodes, adjacent tissues. Samples came from axillary lymph nodes draining the breast cancer. MiXCR, applied by TCRdb to the multiplex PCR reads, yields one record per CDR3 protein. Found here are around 230,000 distinct CDR3 sequences, less than 40% of them singletons; the top ten hold approximately 1.5%. Sequencing was done on a sample of axillary lymph node tissue. Receptor source: a female donor with breast cancer. Some clones in this sample may be carry-over from other donors' samples.

Many counts were recorded for this clonotype. V gene TRBV3-1 combines with J gene TRBJ1-2; weak D call: TRBD1 (5 bases). Germline values: CDR1 LGHDT, CDR2 YNNKEL (reference sequence). The CDR3 extends over 13 amino acids. V lost 4 bases to trimming and J lost 8 bases, with 14 bases between them. The CDR3 reads CASSPLGRGGYTF. The CDR3 DNA is TGTGCCAGCAGCCCTCTGGGGCGCGGCGGCTACACCTTC.

This clonotype came up a few times. The rearrangement joins TRBV4-1 to TRBJ2-1; 7 positions match TRBD2. Per the germline V gene, CDR1 is MGHRA and CDR2 is YSYEKL. The length of the CDR3 is 16 residues. Trimming at V came to 4 bases and at J to 8 bases, leaving 14 bases not matched to a gene. In nucleotides, the CDR3 is TGCGCCAGCAGCCGCTCCGGCGGCGGGAGAAAGGATGAGCAGTTCTTC. Protein sequence: CASSRSGGGRKDEQFF.

This clonotype was seen only once. The chain recombines TRBV18 with TRBJ1-1; TRBD1 is a possible D gene (5 bases). V shed 3 bases and J shed 1 base, with 12 bases lying between them. Germline CDR1 and CDR2: KGHSH and LQKENI. The CDR3 has 15 residues. The CDR3 loop is CASSPGGPWNTEAFF. CDR3 in DNA: TGTGCCAGCTCACCTGGGGGACCATGGAACACTGAAGCTTTCTTT.

In its sample, this clonotype was seen many times. Here the CDR3 reads CASSLGWGSYGANVLTF. For the CDR3, the DNA is TGTGCCAGCAGCTTAGGCTGGGGATCTTATGGGGCCAACGTCCTGACTTTC. The genes are TRBV7-3 and TRBJ2-6; D uncertain. CDR1 and CDR2 from the germline V gene are SGHTA and FQGTGA. The CDR3 is made up of 17 amino acids. V gave up 2 bases and J gave up 3 bases, with 14 bases separating them.

A note on this clonotype: A much larger clone lies a single base off, so this may be a read error. V usage is TRBV12-3 or TRBV12-4 and J usage is TRBJ2-7; TRBD1 matches at 8 bases. Trimming removed 4 bases from V and 4 bases from J; junction bases left unmatched: 9. This CDR3 has 15 residues. CDR3 protein: CASSSFARQGYEQYF. Here the CDR3 DNA reads TGTGCCAGCAGTTCCTTCGCCCGACAGGGGTACGAGCAGTACTTC.

Notes on this clonotype: A much larger clone lies one base from this, so it may be a read error. The chain joins TRBV28 to TRBJ1-3; D remains unclear. The germline V and J ends were trimmed by 7 bases and 8 bases, with 9 bases remaining between them. This CDR3 region has 11 residues. CDR1 is MDHEN, CDR2 SYDVKM, per germline. The CDR3 reads CASTSGDTIYF. For the CDR3, the DNA is TGTGCCAGCACTTCCGGAGACACCATATATTTT. Using reference TRBV28 and TRBJ1-3 for the parts outside the CDR3, the full variable domain is DVKVTQSSRYLVKRTGEKVFLECVQDMDHENMFWYRQDPGLGLRLIYFSYDVKMKEKGDIPEGYSVSREKKERFSLILESASTNQTSMYLCASTSGDTIYFGEGSWLTVV.

Of note for this clonotype: A read error is possible here, since a much larger clone lies one base away. The genes are TRBV4-1 and TRBJ2-3; D is unclear. The CDR3 is 13 residues long. Germline CDR1 and CDR2: MGHRA and YSYEKL. CDR3 in amino acids: CASSQDLADAQYF. CDR3 DNA sequence: TGCGCCAGCAGCCAAGATCTGGCAGATGCGCAGTATTTT.

This clonotype was recorded many times. The chain joins TRBV29-1 to TRBJ2-5, with 7 bases aligning to TRBD2. Trimming at V came to 6 bases and at J to 5 bases, leaving 9 bases not matched to a gene. The germline V gene encodes CDR1 SQVTM and CDR2 ANQGSEA. The CDR3 totals 13 residues. CDR3 loop: CSVKAGPEETQYF. As DNA, the CDR3 is TGCAGCGTGAAAGCGGGGCCCGAGGAGACCCAGTACTTC.

This clonotype was recorded many times. The CDR3 nucleotides read TGTGCCAGCAGCTTAGGTCTCGGGGCTTCCCCTGGGGCCAACGTCCTGACTTTC. This codes for CASSLGLGASPGANVLTF. The rearrangement joins TRBV11-1 to TRBJ2-6, with D perhaps given as TRBD1 or TRBD2 (5 bases each). With 1 base removed from V and 2 bases from J, the gap between germline ends came to 15 bases. Germline CDR1 SGHAT, CDR2 FQDESV (reference sequence). The CDR3 runs to 18 residues.

This chain links TRBV27 with TRBJ2-1; 14 nucleotides align to TRBD2. Germline lookup yields CDR1 MNHEY and CDR2 SMNVEV (reference sequence). With 7 bases clipped from V and 9 bases from J, the junction kept 20 bases outside the gene matches. CDR3 length: 19 amino acids. Written as DNA, the CDR3 is TGTGCCAGCACAGCGGGACTAGCGGGAGCCCCCCTCAGGGTACTTGAGCAGTTCTTC. It encodes CASTAGLAGAPLRVLEQFF.

Turning to this clonotype: Germline is not matched at one junction end, which may reflect a read error. The V and J genes are TRBV30 and TRBJ1-1, with TRBD1 as a possible D gene (5 bases). Germline V gene data show CDR1 as GTSNPN and CDR2 as SVGIG (reference sequence). The CDR3 contains 14 residues. The DNA for the CDR3 is TGTGCCTGGAGTCCGGGACGCTTGAACACTGAGGCTTTCTTT. Its translation: CAWSPGRLNTEAFF.

At least ten counts were recorded for this clonotype. The chain joins TRBV6-1 to TRBJ2-7; 10 bases are a match to TRBD1. Germline lookup yields CDR1 MNHNS and CDR2 SASEGT. V was pared by 5 bases and J by 2 bases, with 3 bases of the junction left unmatched. The CDR3 length is 14 residues. CDR3 region: CASSPDRGPYEQYF. CDR3 sequence (DNA): TGTGCCAGCAGTCCCGACAGGGGGCCCTACGAGCAGTACTTC.

This clonotype was seen ten or more times. V usage is TRBV30 and J usage is TRBJ2-1; D is undetermined. The CDR3 runs to 11 residues. V was clipped by 3 bases and J by 10 bases, with 10 bases between them. Germline CDR1 reads GTSNPN; CDR2 reads SVGIG (reference sequence). The CDR3 DNA follows: TGTGCCTGGAGGTTGAGGTCCGAGCAGTTCTTC. Translated, it gives CAWRLRSEQFF.

The CDR3 loop reads CASTQAGENTIYF. The CDR3 bases are TGTGCCAGCACCCAGGCGGGGGAAAACACCATATATTTT. The gene calls are TRBV7-9 and TRBJ1-3; tentative D call: TRBD1 (5 bases). CDR3 length equals 13 residues. V was trimmed by 7 bases and J by 6 bases, leaving 13 bases between them. CDR1 SEHNR and CDR2 FQNEAQ come from the germline V gene (reference sequence).

With regard to this clonotype: Being one base from a much bigger clone, this may be a read error. The CDR3: CASSPGQGNSPLHF. CDR3 nucleotides: TGTGCCAGCAGTCCAGGACAGGGAAATTCACCCCTCCACTTT. The chain employs TRBV6-5 and TRBJ1-6; 8 positions agree with TRBD1. CDR3 length: 14 residues. The germline V gene encodes CDR1 MNHEY and CDR2 SVGAGI. V shed 5 bases, J shed 7 bases, and the junction held 4 bases outside the gene matches.

This clonotype was recorded at least ten times. V gene TRBV30 combines with J gene TRBJ2-7; D gene ambiguous. CDR3 size: 11 residues. The germline V and J ends were trimmed by 2 bases and 6 bases, with 8 bases remaining between them. Germline assignment: CDR1 GTSNPN and CDR2 SVGIG (reference sequence). For the CDR3, the DNA is TGTGCCTGGAGTAGCTTTGGCGAGCAGTACTTC. It encodes CAWSSFGEQYF.

At least ten counts were recorded for this clonotype. The rearrangement joins TRBV18 to TRBJ1-4, with TRBD1 identical over 8 bases. The germline V gene has CDR1 KGHSH and CDR2 LQKENI. Trimming took 5 bases from V and 10 from J; bases not matched to a gene: 6. The CDR3 spans 13 residues. The CDR3 protein is CASSDRGNAKLFF. CDR3 DNA sequence: TGTGCCAGCTCAGACAGGGGAAACGCAAAACTGTTTTTT.

This clonotype has at least ten counts. The chain links TRBV5-1 to TRBJ2-3; 8 bases align to TRBD1. Per germline, CDR1 SGHRS and CDR2 YFSETQ. The CDR3 has 16 amino acids. The junction had 8 bases not matched to a gene; V was cut back by 3 bases and J by 2 bases. CDR3 sequence: CASSWDGQGNTDTQYF. As DNA, the CDR3 is TGCGCCAGCAGCTGGGACGGACAGGGAAACACAGATACGCAGTATTTT.

The sample holds many counts of this clonotype. The rearrangement joins TRBV9 to TRBJ2-1; the D is unclear. V lost 0 bases and J 1 base, leaving 8 bases between the germline ends. Germline V gene sequence: CDR1 SGDLS, CDR2 YYNGEE. The CDR3 runs to 15 residues. CDR3 region: CASSVAEMSYNEQFF. The CDR3 nucleotides read TGTGCCAGCAGCGTAGCAGAGATGTCCTACAATGAGCAGTTCTTC.

The sample holds many counts of this clonotype. The rearrangement joins TRBV9 to TRBJ2-2; TRBD2 matches 7 bases. This CDR3 is 17 amino acids long. V shed 0 bases, J shed 7 bases, and the junction held 12 bases outside the gene matches. Germline V gene data show CDR1 as SGDLS and CDR2 as YYNGEE. DNA of the CDR3: TGTGCCAGCAGCGTAGAGCTGGGAGGGCCTTTGGTCGGGGAGCTGTTTTTT. Amino acid sequence: CASSVELGGPLVGELFF.

CDR3 DNA: TGTGCCAGCAGATTTGGGACAGGGATTCCCTACGAGCAGTACTTC. This gives the protein CASRFGTGIPYEQYF. J is TRBJ2-7 and V is TRBV7-9; 9 bases line up with TRBD1. The germline CDR1 and CDR2 sequences are SEHNR and FQNEAQ (reference sequence). J lost 2 bases, V lost 6 bases, and 8 bases had no gene match. The CDR3 is made up of 15 amino acids.

CDR3 coding DNA: TGTGCCAGCTCCCCCATCCCGGGACAGGGTATGGCGTCTGGAAACACCATATATTTT. Translation: CASSPIPGQGMASGNTIYF. The V gene is TRBV18, the J gene TRBJ1-3; 9 bases fit TRBD1. The CDR3 loop spans 19 amino acids. Germline CDR1 is KGHSH and CDR2 is LQKENI. V was pared by 6 bases and J by 1 base, with 16 bases of the junction left unmatched.

This clonotype was observed many times. The chain is built from TRBV12-3 or TRBV12-4 and TRBJ2-1, with TRBD2 matching 10 bases. The length of the CDR3 is 15 residues. Trimming took 8 bases from V and 10 from J; bases not matched to a gene: 14. CDR3 DNA: TGTGCCAGCTCCCGGACTAGCGGCCAGGGCGGGGAGCAGTTCTTC. Translating it yields CASSRTSGQGGEQFF.

Ten or more counts support this clonotype. The chain is built from TRBV12-5 and TRBJ2-5; tentatively, D is TRBD2 (7 bases). CDR3 length: 12 amino acids. V shed 9 bases and J shed 4 bases, with 12 bases lying between them. The germline gives CDR1 LGHNT, CDR2 FRNRAP. CDR3 sequence reads: CASGAGAETQYF. CDR3 nucleotide sequence: TGTGCTAGCGGGGCGGGGGCAGAGACCCAGTACTTC. Full variable domain (rest looked up from reference TRBV12-5 and TRBJ2-5): DARVTQTPRHKVTEMGQEVTMRCQPILGHNTVFWYRQTMMQGLELLAYFRNRAPLDDSGMPKDRFSAEMPDATLATLKIQPSEPRDSAVYFCASGAGAETQYFGPGTRLLVL.

The sample holds many counts of this clonotype. CDR3 DNA: TGTGCCAGCAGCGTAGGGGAAACAGGGATCCACAATGAGCAGTTCTTC. Translation: CASSVGETGIHNEQFF. The chain has TRBV9 and TRBJ2-1, with TRBD1 as a possible D gene (6 bases). The germline V gene encodes CDR1 SGDLS and CDR2 YYNGEE. V was shortened by 0 bases and J by 5 bases, with 15 bases between the two germline ends. The CDR3 length is 16 residues.

This clonotype was seen more than once but under ten times. This may come from a read error, since a much larger clone is one base off. The V call is TRBV7-9, the J call TRBJ2-1; 15 bases are shared with TRBD2. The CDR3 is made up of 15 amino acids. Germline loops: CDR1 SEHNR, CDR2 FQNEAQ (reference sequence). CDR3 in amino acids: CASSPTGLAGGEQLF. The CDR3 bases are TGTGCCAGCAGCCCTACGGGACTAGCGGGAGGTGAGCAGCTCTTC.

This clonotype was observed many times. The chain has TRBV6-5 and TRBJ2-7; 7 bases line up with TRBD2. Germline trimming cut 5 bases from V and 7 bases from J; bases unmatched to any gene: 14. Germline loops: CDR1 MNHEY, CDR2 SVGAGI. The CDR3 is made up of 15 amino acids. The CDR3 DNA reads TGTGCCAGCAGTCACGGGCGGGAGATCCGTCAGGAGCAGTACTTC. Protein product: CASSHGREIRQEQYF.

This clonotype showed up many times. V usage is TRBV6-5 and J usage is TRBJ2-1, with TRBD2 matching 13 bases. Germline values: CDR1 MNHEY, CDR2 SVGAGI. This CDR3 has 15 amino acids. Germline trimming cut 7 bases from V and 7 bases from J; bases unmatched to any gene: 7. The CDR3 DNA follows: TGTGCCAGCACTCGACTAGCGGGAGGATATAATGAGCAGTTCTTC. This sequence encodes CASTRLAGGYNEQFF.